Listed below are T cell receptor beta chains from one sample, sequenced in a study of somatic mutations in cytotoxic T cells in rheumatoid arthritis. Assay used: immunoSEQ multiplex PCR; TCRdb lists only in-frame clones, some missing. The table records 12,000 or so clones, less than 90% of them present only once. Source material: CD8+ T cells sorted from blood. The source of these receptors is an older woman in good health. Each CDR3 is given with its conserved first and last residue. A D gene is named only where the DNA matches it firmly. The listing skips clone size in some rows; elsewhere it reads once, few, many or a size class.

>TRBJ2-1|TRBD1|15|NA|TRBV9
TGTGCCAGCAGCGCCTCCGGGACAGGCTACAATGAGCAGTTCTTC
CASSASGTGYNEQFF
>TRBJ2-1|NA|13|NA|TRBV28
TGTGCCAGCAGTCTCATGGGAGCGTCCGGTGGGTTCTTC
CASSLMGASGGFF
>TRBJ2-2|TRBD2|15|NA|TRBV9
TGTGCCAGCAGCGTAGTAGCGGGGAGTACCGGGGAGCTGTTTTTT
CASSVVAGSTGELFF
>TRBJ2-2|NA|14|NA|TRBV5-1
TGCGCCAGCAGCTTGGAACAGGGCTCCGGGGAGCTGTTTTTT
CASSLEQGSGELFF
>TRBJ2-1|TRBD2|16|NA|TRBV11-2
TGTGCCAGCAGCTTAGTCGGGGGGGCCGGGTATAGTGAGCAGTTCTTC
CASSLVGGAGYSEQFF
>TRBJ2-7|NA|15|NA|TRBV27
TGTGCCAGCAGTTTCGTAGCCACTTCTTCCTACGAGCAGTACTTC
CASSFVATSSYEQYF
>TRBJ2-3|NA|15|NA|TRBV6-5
TGTGCCAGCCAACCTGCGGCGGGGCCCACAGATACGCAGTATTTT
CASQPAAGPTDTQYF
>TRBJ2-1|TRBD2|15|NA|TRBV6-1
TGTGCCAGCACTGAGCGGGGGTTCGCCTACAATGAGCAGTTCTTC
CASTERGFAYNEQFF
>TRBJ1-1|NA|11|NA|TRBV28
TGTGCCCCCCCGCACGAGACTGAAGCTTTCTTT
CAPPHETEAFF
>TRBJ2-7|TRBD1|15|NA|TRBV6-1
TGTGCCAGCAGTGATTGGACAGGGAAGCCCTACGAGCAGTACTTC
CASSDWTGKPYEQYF
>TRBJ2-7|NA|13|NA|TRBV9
TGTGCCAGCAGCGTAGGTCCCACCTACGAGCAGTACTTC
CASSVGPTYEQYF
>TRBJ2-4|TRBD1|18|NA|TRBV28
TGTGCCAGCAGTCCCGGCGCGGGGACAGGGTGGGCCAAAAACATTCAGTACTTC
CASSPGAGTGWAKNIQYF
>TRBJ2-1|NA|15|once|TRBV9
TGTGCCAGCAGCTTGGCGGGGACGTTTGGGGATGAGCAGTTCTTC
CASSLAGTFGDEQFF
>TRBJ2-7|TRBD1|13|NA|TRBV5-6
TGTGCCAGCAGCTTCGGGACAGCCTACGAGCAGTACTTC
CASSFGTAYEQYF
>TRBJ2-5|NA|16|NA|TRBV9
TGTGCCAGCAGCGTAGAGGGGGGGCTAGCTGAAGAGACCCAGTACTTC
CASSVEGGLAEETQYF
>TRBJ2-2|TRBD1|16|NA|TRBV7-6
TGTGCCAGCAGCTCCGCACGACAGGGGGCTAGCGGGGAGCTGTTTTTT
CASSSARQGASGELFF
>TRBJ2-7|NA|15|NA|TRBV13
TGTGCCAGCAGCCCGCCCCAGCGGAGCTCCTACGAGCAGTACTTC
CASSPPQRSSYEQYF
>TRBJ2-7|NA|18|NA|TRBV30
TGTGCCTGGAGTTGGGGTAGACAGGCAGGCGTAATAGGGTACGAGCAGTACTTC
CAWSWGRQAGVIGYEQYF
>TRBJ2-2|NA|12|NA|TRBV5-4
TGTGCCAGCAGTTCCACAACCGGGGAGCTGTTTTTT
CASSSTTGELFF
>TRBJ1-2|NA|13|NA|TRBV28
TGTGCCAGCAGTTTGAACAGGGCCTATGGCTACACCTTC
CASSLNRAYGYTF
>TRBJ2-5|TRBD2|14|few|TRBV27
TGTGCCAGCAGCCCATTGGGGGGGCAAGAGACCCAGTACTTC
CASSPLGGQETQYF
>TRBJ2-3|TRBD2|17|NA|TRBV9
TGTGCCAGCAGCCGTTCCGGGACTAGCCTCCCCACAGATACGCAGTATTTT
CASSRSGTSLPTDTQYF
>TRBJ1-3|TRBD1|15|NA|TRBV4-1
TGCGCCAGCAGCCACGACAGGGGGCCTGGAAACACCATATATTTT
CASSHDRGPGNTIYF
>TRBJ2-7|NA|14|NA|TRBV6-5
TGTGCCAGCAGACAACAGGGAAAACAGTACGAGCAGTACTTC
CASRQQGKQYEQYF
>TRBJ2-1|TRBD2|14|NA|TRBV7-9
TGTGCCGGGTCGGGGAGCGGGGGCTACAATGAGCAGTTCTTC
CAGSGSGGYNEQFF
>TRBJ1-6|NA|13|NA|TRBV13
TGTGCCAGCAGCTTATTCACCCAGGGGCCCCTCCACTTT
CASSLFTQGPLHF
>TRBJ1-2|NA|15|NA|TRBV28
TGTGCCAGCAGTTACCGGAGTTTGAGCTCCTATGGCTACACCTTC
CASSYRSLSSYGYTF
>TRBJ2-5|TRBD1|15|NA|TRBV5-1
TGCGCCAGCAGCGAGGGGACAGGGGGCGGAGAGACCCAGTACTTC
CASSEGTGGGETQYF
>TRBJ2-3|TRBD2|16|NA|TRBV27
TGTGCCAGCAGTCCAACTAGCGGGGGGGCCTTTGATACGCAGTATTTT
CASSPTSGGAFDTQYF
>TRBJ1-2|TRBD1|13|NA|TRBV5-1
TGCGCCAGCAGCGGTTCTACAGGGGCCTATTACACCTTC
CASSGSTGAYYTF
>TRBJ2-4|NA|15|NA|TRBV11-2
TGTGCCAGCAGCTTGGAGACAGGACCAAAAAACATTCAGTACTTC
CASSLETGPKNIQYF
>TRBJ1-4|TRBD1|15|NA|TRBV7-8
TGTGCCAGCAGCATCAACAGGGGGCCAAATGAAAAACTGTTTTTT
CASSINRGPNEKLFF
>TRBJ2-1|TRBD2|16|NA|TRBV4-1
TGCGCCAGCAGCCAAGATGGGGGTGGGCGGGGGAATGAGCAGTTCTTC
CASSQDGGGRGNEQFF
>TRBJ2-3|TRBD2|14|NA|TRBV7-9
TGTGCCAGCGGACCGGGACTAGCAGTAGATACGCAGTATTTT
CASGPGLAVDTQYF
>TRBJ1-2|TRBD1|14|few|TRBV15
TGTGCCACCAGCGAGGACAGGGGGACGGATGGCTACACCTTC
CATSEDRGTDGYTF
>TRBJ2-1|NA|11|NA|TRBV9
TGTGCCAGCAGCCCGGGGAATGAGCAGTTCTTC
CASSPGNEQFF
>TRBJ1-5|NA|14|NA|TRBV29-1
TGCAGCGCTATGACGGGGTACGGCAATCAGCCCCAGCATTTT
CSAMTGYGNQPQHF
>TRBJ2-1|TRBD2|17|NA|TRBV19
TGTGCCAGTAGTAACGGACTAGCGGGGGGCGGCAACAATGAGCAGTTCTTC
CASSNGLAGGGNNEQFF
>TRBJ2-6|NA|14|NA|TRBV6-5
TGTGCCAGCAGCCAGACTAGTGGGGCCAACGTCCTGACTTTC
CASSQTSGANVLTF
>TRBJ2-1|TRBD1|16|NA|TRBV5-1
TGCGCCAGCAGCCACGGACAGGGGGGGAGTGACAATGAGCAGTTCTTC
CASSHGQGGSDNEQFF
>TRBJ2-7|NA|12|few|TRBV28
TGTGCCAGCAGCCGCCGTGGAGCCGAGCAGTACTTC
CASSRRGAEQYF
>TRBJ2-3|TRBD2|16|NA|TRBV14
TGTGCCAGCAGCCAAGATCGGAGCGGGGGCCACGATACGCAGTATTTT
CASSQDRSGGHDTQYF
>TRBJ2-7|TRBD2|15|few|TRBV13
TGTGCCAGCAGCCGGGGAAGCGGGGAGAACTACGAGCAGTACTTC
CASSRGSGENYEQYF
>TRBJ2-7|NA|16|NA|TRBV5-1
TGCGCCAGCACCTCAGGCGGGACGGGAAGCTCCTATGAGCAGTACTTC
CASTSGGTGSSYEQYF
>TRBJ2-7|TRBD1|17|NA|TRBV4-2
TGTGCCAGCAGCCAAGATTATAGGGGGCCCCTTGGGCACGAGCAGTACTTC
CASSQDYRGPLGHEQYF
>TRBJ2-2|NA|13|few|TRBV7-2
TGTGCCAGCGGTCCACCCGGCACCGGGGAGCTGTTTTTT
CASGPPGTGELFF
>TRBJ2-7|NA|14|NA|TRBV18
TGTGCCAGCTCACCAGACAGCAGCTCCTACGAGCAGTACTTC
CASSPDSSSYEQYF
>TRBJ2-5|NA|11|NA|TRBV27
TGTGCCAGCAGTTCCGGGGAGACCCAGTACTTC
CASSSGETQYF
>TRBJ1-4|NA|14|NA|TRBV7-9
TGTGCCAGCAGAAGACACGCAACTAATGAAAAACTGTTTTTT
CASRRHATNEKLFF
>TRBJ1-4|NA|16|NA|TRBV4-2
TGTGCCAGCAGCCAAGATCTGGCTCAGGGTGGTGAAAAACTGTTTTTT
CASSQDLAQGGEKLFF